The 10 T cell receptor beta chains below come from one sample, sequenced in a study of control samples from healthy donors and cancer patients. Generated by immunoSEQ multiplex PCR, the TCRdb table keeps only in-frame clones and is missing some. The repertoire holds 93,000 or so clones, with around nine tenths as singletons. The specimen was PBMCs. The source of these receptors is a man in his 60s with lung cancer.

The rearrangement links TRBV4-1 to TRBJ2-7; D might be TRBD2 (5 bases). CDR3 length: 16 residues. Germline CDR1 and CDR2: MGHRA and YSYEKL. The V end lost 4 bases, the J end lost 0 bases, and 16 bases lay between the germline ends. CDR3 coding DNA: TGCGCCAGCAGCCGGGTTCTTGGGGAGAGCTCCTACGAGCAGTACTTC. It translates to CASSRVLGESSYEQYF.

The chain recombines TRBV24-1 with TRBJ1-1; the D gene is possibly TRBD1 (6 bases). V was pared by 8 bases and J by 1 base, with 13 bases between. The germline CDR1 and CDR2 sequences are KGHDR and SFDVKD. This CDR3 spans 14 amino acids. In DNA, the CDR3 is TGTGCCACCATGGGGGGCGCGAGGAACACTGAAGCTTTCTTT. Residues: CATMGGARNTEAFF.

This clone was counted a single time. The chain has TRBV23-1 and TRBJ2-7; D not certain. TRBV23-1 is sorted into the ORF group, with uncertain function. V was pared by 4 bases and J by 3 bases, with 16 bases between. This CDR3 is 15 amino acids long. CDR3 nucleotide sequence: TGCGCCAGCAGTCGGCAGGCCCGGGTATTCTACGAGCAGTACGTC. Its translation is CASSRQARVFYEQYV.

This sequence joins TRBV3-1 (or the pseudogene TRBV3-2) and TRBJ2-2, with D tentatively TRBD2 (5 bases). CDR1 and CDR2 from the germline V gene are LGHDT and YNNKEL (reference sequence). Trimming took 6 bases from V and 4 from J, leaving 18 bases between them. The CDR3 contains 16 residues. CDR3 loop: CASSYWDLRGTGELFF. Written as DNA, the CDR3 is TGTGCCAGCAGTTACTGGGATCTTCGGGGCACCGGGGAGCTGTTTTTT.

The chain employs TRBV7-2 and TRBJ1-2, with D tentatively TRBD1 (5 bases). Per germline, CDR1 SGHTA and CDR2 FQGNSA. V gave up 5 bases and J gave up 6 bases, with 16 bases separating them. This CDR3 contains 14 residues. The CDR3 region has the DNA TGTGCCAGCAGCGCAGACAGTTACGGGGATGGCTACACCTTC. It codes for CASSADSYGDGYTF.

This clone was recorded once. The chain's CDR3 is CASSRTTGNTEAFF. DNA for the CDR3: TGTGCCAGCAGCCGAACAACGGGGAACACTGAAGCTTTCTTT. The V and J genes are TRBV7-9 and TRBJ1-1; no reliable D call. Germline V gene lookup returns CDR1 SEHNR and CDR2 FQNEAQ (reference sequence). The CDR3 sequence is 14 residues long. V lost 5 bases, J lost 1 base, and 11 bases lay in between.

This chain links TRBV12-3 or TRBV12-4 with TRBJ2-2; D is undetermined. V was trimmed by 5 bases and J by 6 bases, leaving 7 bases between them. The CDR3 is 12 residues long. The CDR3 is CASSEVAGELFF. As DNA, the CDR3 is TGTGCCAGCAGTGAGGTAGCCGGGGAGCTGTTTTTT.

For this clone: The sample has other DNA sequences that encode this CDR3 too. The chain is built from TRBV7-9 and TRBJ1-2, with D possibly being TRBD1 (6 bases). Trimming took off 5 bases at V and 3 bases at J, with 16 bases between the two ends. Germline assignment: CDR1 SEHNR and CDR2 FQNEAQ (reference sequence). This CDR3 spans 15 amino acids. The CDR3 sequence: CASSGGGGTDYGYTF. CDR3 in DNA: TGTGCCAGCAGCGGAGGGGGGGGGACGGACTATGGCTACACCTTC. The full variable domain, rest sourced from reference TRBV7-9 and TRBJ1-2, is DTGVSQNPRHKITKRGQNVTFRCDPISEHNRLYWYRQTLGQGPEFLTYFQNEAQLEKSRLLSDRFSAERPKGSFSTLEIQRTEQGDSAMYLCASSGGGGTDYGYTFGSGTRLTVV.

V usage is TRBV12-3 or TRBV12-4 and J usage is TRBJ1-6; the D is unclear. The germline V and J ends were trimmed by 2 bases and 7 bases, with 6 bases remaining between them. The CDR3 extends over 13 amino acids. CDR3: CASSLLGNSPLHF. Written as DNA, the CDR3 is TGTGCCAGCAGTTTACTAGGAAATTCACCCCTCCACTTT.

The chain employs TRBV6-4 and TRBJ2-1; 11 nucleotides match TRBD1. This CDR3 region has 15 residues. CDR1 MRHNA and CDR2 SNTAGT come from the germline V gene. The V and J ends lost 6 bases and 5 bases, in that order; junction bases with no gene match: 6. CDR3 loop: CASSLGQGANNEQFF. The CDR3 coding sequence is TGTGCCAGCAGCCTTGGACAGGGGGCGAACAATGAGCAGTTCTTC.